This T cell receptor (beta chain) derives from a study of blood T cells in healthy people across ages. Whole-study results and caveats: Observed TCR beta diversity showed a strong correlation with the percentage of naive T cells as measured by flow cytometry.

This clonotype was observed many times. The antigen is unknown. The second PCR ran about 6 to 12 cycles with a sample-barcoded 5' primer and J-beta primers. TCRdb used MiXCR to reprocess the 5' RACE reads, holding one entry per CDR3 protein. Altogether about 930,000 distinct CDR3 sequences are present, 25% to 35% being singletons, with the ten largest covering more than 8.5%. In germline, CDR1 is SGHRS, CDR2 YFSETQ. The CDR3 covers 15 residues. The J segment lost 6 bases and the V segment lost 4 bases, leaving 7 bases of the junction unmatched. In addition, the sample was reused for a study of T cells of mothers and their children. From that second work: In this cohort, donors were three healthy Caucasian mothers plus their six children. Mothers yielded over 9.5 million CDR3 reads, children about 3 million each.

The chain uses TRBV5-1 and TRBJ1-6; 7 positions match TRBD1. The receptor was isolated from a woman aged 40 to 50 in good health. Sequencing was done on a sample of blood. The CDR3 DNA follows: TGCGCCAGCAGCACCCGACAGGGAGCTAATTCACCCCTCCACTTT. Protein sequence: CASSTRQGANSPLHF.